This T cell receptor beta chain was found in a study of tumor-infiltrating lymphocytes in primary liver carcinoma. The input was 500 ng total RNA; TCR beta cDNA was made from it with a constant-region primer. Libraries of TCR beta came from three nested multiplex PCR rounds with slightly modified ARM-PCR. With TRBV1-TRBV30 forward primers and a C-beta reverse primer, the first two PCR rounds were run for nine to eleven cycles each. One entry per CDR3 protein results from TCRdb running MiXCR on the multiplex PCR reads. The top ten hold roughly 20% of the sample, which has fewer than 200,000 distinct CDR3 sequences, just under 85% seen once. V was clipped by 5 bases and J by 4 bases; unmatched bases: 5. Germline lookup yields CDR1 MNHNY and CDR2 SVGAGI (reference sequence). The length of the CDR3 is 14 residues. Starting material for RNA and DNA co-extraction consisted of about 17-31 mg of unsorted bulk tissue.

Input material: tumor tissue from primary liver carcinoma. This rearrangement joins TRBV6-6 to TRBJ2-3; 8 bases map to TRBD1. This clonotype originated in a man in his forties with primary liver carcinoma and hepatitis B virus infection. The CDR3 region is CASSRDRNADTQYF. DNA of the CDR3: TGTGCCAGCAGTCGGGACAGGAATGCAGATACGCAGTATTTT.